The sequence of this T cell receptor (beta chain) was determined in a study of blood T cells in healthy people across ages. The sample holds a few counts of this clonotype. The authors ran a second PCR of about 6 to 11 cycles using a sample-barcoded 5' primer and a J-beta primer mix. MiXCR was run by TCRdb on the 5' RACE reads, yielding one entry per CDR3 protein. In the table there are fewer than 800,000 distinct CDR3 sequences, about 25% of which are singletons. Germline V gives CDR1 ENHRY, CDR2 SYGVKD. The CDR3 is 15 residues long. Deletions cut 6 bases from V and 4 bases from J, with 16 bases between. The data were also submitted as part of a second study, on T cells of mothers and their children. Turning to that study: Three healthy Caucasian mothers and their six children donated. Sequencing got over 9.5 million TCR beta CDR3 reads from each mother and roughly 2.7 million from each child.

Sequenced: blood. The chain uses TRBV10-3 and TRBJ2-1; possible D gene TRBD1, 5 bases. This sequence originates from a boy aged 5-17 years in good health. CDR3 sequence: CAIRDKSGDYNEQFF. CDR3 bases: TGTGCCATCAGGGACAAATCGGGCGATTACAATGAGCAGTTCTTC.